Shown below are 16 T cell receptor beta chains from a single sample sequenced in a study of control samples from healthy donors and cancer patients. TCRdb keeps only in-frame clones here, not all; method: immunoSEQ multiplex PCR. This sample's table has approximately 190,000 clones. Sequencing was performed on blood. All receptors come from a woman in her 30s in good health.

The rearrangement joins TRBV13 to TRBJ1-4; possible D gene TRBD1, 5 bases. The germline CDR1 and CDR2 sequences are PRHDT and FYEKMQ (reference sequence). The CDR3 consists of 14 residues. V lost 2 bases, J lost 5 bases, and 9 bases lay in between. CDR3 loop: CASSLPGENEKLFF. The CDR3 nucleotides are TGTGCCAGCAGCTTACCGGGGGAAAATGAAAAACTGTTTTTT.

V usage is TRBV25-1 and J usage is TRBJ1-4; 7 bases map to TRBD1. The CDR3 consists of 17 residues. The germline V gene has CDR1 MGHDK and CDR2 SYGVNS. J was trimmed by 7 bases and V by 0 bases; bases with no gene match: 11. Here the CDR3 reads CASSEYTYRGGGEKLFF. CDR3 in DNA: TGTGCCAGCAGTGAATATACCTACAGGGGCGGGGGTGAAAAACTGTTTTTT. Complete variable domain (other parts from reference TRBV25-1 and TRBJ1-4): EADIYQTPRYLVIGTGKKITLECSQTMGHDKMYWYQQDPGMELHLIHYSYGVNSTEKGDLSSESTVSRIRTEHFPLTLESARPSHTSQYLCASSEYTYRGGGEKLFFGSGTQLSVL.

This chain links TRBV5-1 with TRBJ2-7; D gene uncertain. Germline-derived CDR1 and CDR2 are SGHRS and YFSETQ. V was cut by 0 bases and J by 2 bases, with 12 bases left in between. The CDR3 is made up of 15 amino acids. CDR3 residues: CASSLAPPPTYEQYF. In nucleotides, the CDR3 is TGCGCCAGCAGCTTGGCTCCCCCACCCACCTACGAGCAGTACTTC.

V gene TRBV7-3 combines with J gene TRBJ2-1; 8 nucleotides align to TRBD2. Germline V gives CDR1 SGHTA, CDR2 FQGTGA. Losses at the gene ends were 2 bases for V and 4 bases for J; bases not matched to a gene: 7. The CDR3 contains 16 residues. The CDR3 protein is CASSLFPGGAYNEQFF. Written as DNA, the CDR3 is TGTGCCAGCAGCTTATTTCCCGGGGGGGCGTACAATGAGCAGTTCTTC.

The CDR3 DNA reads TGTGCCAGCAGCTATGGAGGGCTGAACACTGAAGCTTTCTTT. Translating gives CASSYGGLNTEAFF. The J gene is TRBJ1-1, the V gene TRBV3-1 (or the pseudogene TRBV3-2); D not resolved. The CDR3 sequence is 14 residues long. V was trimmed by 5 bases and J by 0 bases, leaving 10 bases between them. Germline values: CDR1 LGHDT, CDR2 YNNKEL (reference sequence).

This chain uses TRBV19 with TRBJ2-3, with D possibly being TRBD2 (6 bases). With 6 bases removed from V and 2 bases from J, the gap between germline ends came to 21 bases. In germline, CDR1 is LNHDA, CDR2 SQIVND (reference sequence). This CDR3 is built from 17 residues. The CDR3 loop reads CASRTRLAGRYTDTQYF. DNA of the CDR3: TGTGCCAGTAGGACTAGGTTGGCGGGCCGATACACAGATACGCAGTATTTT.

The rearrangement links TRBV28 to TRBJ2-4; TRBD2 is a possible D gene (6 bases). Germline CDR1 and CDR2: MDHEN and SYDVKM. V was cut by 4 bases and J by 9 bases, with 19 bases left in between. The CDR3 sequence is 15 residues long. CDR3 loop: CASSYRASDMGIQYF. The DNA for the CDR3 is TGTGCCAGCAGTTACCGAGCTAGCGATATGGGCATTCAGTACTTC.

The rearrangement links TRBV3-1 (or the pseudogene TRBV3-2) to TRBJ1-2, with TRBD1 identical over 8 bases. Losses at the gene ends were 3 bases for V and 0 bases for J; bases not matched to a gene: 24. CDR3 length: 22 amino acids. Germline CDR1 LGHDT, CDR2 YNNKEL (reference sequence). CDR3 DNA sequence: TGTGCCAGCAGCCAGTCCGGAGGGCCAGGGGGCTTGATTAGGGCGACTAACTATGGCTACACCTTC. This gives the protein CASSQSGGPGGLIRATNYGYTF.

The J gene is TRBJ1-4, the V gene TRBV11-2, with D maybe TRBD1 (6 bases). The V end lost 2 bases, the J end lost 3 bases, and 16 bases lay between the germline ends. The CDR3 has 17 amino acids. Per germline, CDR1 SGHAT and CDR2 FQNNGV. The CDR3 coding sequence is TGTGCCAGCAGCTTACGGGGGCCAACCGGGGCTAATGAAAAACTGTTTTTT. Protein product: CASSLRGPTGANEKLFF.

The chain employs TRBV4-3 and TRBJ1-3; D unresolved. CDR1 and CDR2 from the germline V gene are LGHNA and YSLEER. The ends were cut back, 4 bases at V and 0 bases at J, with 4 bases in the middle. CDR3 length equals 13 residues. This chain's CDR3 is CASSRHSGNTIYF. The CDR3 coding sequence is TGCGCCAGCAGCCGACACTCTGGAAACACCATATATTTT.

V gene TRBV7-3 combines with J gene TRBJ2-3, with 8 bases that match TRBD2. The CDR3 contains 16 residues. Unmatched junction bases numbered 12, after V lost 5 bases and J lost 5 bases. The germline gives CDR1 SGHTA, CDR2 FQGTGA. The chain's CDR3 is CASSPRRGGRGDTQYF. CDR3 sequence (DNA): TGTGCCAGCAGCCCTAGACGGGGGGGCCGAGGAGATACGCAGTATTTT.

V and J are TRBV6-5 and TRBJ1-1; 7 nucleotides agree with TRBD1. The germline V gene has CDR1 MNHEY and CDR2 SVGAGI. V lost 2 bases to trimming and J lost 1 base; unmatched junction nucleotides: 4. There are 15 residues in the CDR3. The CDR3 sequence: CASSYRGPPNTEAFF. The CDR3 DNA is TGTGCCAGCAGTTACAGGGGGCCCCCGAACACTGAAGCTTTCTTT.

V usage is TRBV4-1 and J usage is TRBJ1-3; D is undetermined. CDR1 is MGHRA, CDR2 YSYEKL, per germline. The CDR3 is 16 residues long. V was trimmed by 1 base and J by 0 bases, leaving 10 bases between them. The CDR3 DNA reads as TGCGCCAGCAGCCAAGGGGGTTCTCTCTCTGGAAACACCATATATTTT. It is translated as CASSQGGSLSGNTIYF.

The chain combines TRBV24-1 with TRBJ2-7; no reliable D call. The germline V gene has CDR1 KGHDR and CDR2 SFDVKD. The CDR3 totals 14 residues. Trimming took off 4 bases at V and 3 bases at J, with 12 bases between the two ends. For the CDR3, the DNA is TGTGCCACCAGTGACCCCGCAGGCGGCTACGAGCAGTACTTC. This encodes CATSDPAGGYEQYF.

DNA of the CDR3: TGTGCCAGCGGACAGGGGAGGTGGAATCAGCCCCAGCATTTT. Its protein is CASGQGRWNQPQHF. V gene TRBV19 combines with J gene TRBJ1-5, with 9 bases fitting TRBD1. J was trimmed by 4 bases and V by 9 bases; bases with no gene match: 7. This CDR3 has 14 residues. Germline CDR1 reads LNHDA; CDR2 reads SQIVND (reference sequence).

CDR3 in amino acids: CASGGRSGGYTF. In nucleotides, the CDR3 is TGTGCCAGCGGGGGCCGCTCAGGTGGCTACACCTTC. This rearrangement joins TRBV28 to TRBJ1-2, with TRBD1 as a possible D gene (6 bases). Trimming left V 8 bases short and J 7 bases short, with 14 bases between. The CDR3 is 12 residues long. Germline V lookup: CDR1 MDHEN, CDR2 SYDVKM.